The clone carrying this T cell receptor beta chain was seen more than once but under ten times. The antigen is unknown. Germline CDR1 and CDR2: GTSNPN and SVGIG (reference sequence). J was trimmed by 2 bases and V by 3 bases; bases with no gene match: 6. The CDR3 is 14 amino acids. The data were obtained in a study of cytomegalovirus exposure and HLA in healthy donors. The PCR made use of 60 Vbeta and 13 Jbeta primers. Libraries were prepared by immunoSEQ multiplex PCR; TCRdb keeps only in-frame clonotypes and omits some of them. This sample yields some 98,000 clones, of which approximately 9% are seen a single time; 4.5% to 6% belongs to the top ten. Study-wide results and limits: Sequence variants that were highly shared formed a cluster that was likely a sequencing artifact. A later examination showed that TCR association rates differed by HLA locus, with DRB1 most and HLA-C fewest. Compared with the approximately 680-donor mean, an Asian-associated ancestry cluster reportedly had fewer N-insertions, according to a later analysis.

The V gene is TRBV30, the J gene TRBJ2-7; 8 positions match TRBD1. The sequence was collected from a man aged 50-59 years in good health and CMV-seropositive. Sequencing input: PBMCs. The CDR3 DNA reads as TGTGCCTGGAGGGCAGGGGGCGGGACCTACGAGCAGTACTTC. This gives the protein CAWRAGGGTYEQYF.